This T cell receptor beta chain appears in the sequencing data of a study of T-cell memory formation after mild COVID-19. Study-wide context: TCR clusters were mostly donor specific.

A 5'RACE reaction primed in the constant segment made cDNA libraries of TCR alpha and TCR beta, and these carried sample barcodes and UMIs. From the 5' RACE reads, TCRdb called clonotypes with MiXCR, one entry per CDR3 protein. In the table there are 500,000 to 550,000 distinct CDR3 sequences, just over 20% of which are singletons. In its sample, this clonotype was seen a few times. CDR1 SGHTA and CDR2 FQGNSA come from the germline V gene. CDR3 size: 11 residues. Trimming took 5 bases from V and 4 from J, leaving 5 bases between them. The sequence came from an adult woman who had mild COVID-19 (a few samples of this study predate the infection). Cell type and time point are not known. The rearrangement joins TRBV7-2 to TRBJ1-1; D is unresolved. Sequenced sample: PBMCs or a T cell subset sorted from them (not recorded which). Here the CDR3 DNA reads TGTGCCAGCAGCACCGTCACTGAAGCTTTCTTT. It encodes CASSTVTEAFF.